Presented here are 19 T cell receptor beta chains from one specimen sequenced in a study of cytotoxic CD8 clonotypes in ibrutinib-treated CLL. Repertoires were generated with immunoSEQ multiplex PCR, while TCRdb's copy carries only in-frame clones and drops some. The sample shows 140,000 or so clones, 79% of them seen only once. The sequenced sample was PBMCs, obtained after 12 months of ibrutinib treatment. These receptors originate from a human donor with chronic lymphocytic leukemia.

The chain is built from TRBV15 and TRBJ2-7, with a possible D match to TRBD1 (6 bases). V gave up 0 bases and J gave up 0 bases, with 18 bases separating them. The CDR3 runs 18 residues. Germline values: CDR1 LNHNV, CDR2 YYDKDF (reference sequence). CDR3 residues: CATSRDLLPGQSSYEQYF. The CDR3 nucleotides are TGTGCCACCAGCAGAGATCTTCTCCCGGGACAAAGCTCCTACGAGCAGTACTTC.

This chain connects TRBV7-8 to TRBJ2-1; 7 nucleotides line up with TRBD1. Germline CDR1 is SGHVS and CDR2 is FQNEAQ. The CDR3 totals 13 residues. Trimming removed 8 bases from V and 5 bases from J; junction bases left unmatched: 6. The DNA for the CDR3 is TGTGCCAGCGGACCGGACAGGAACAATGAGCAGTTCTTC. Its translation is CASGPDRNNEQFF.

A few counts support this clone. V and J are TRBV7-2 and TRBJ1-2, with D unclear. The CDR3 extends over 13 amino acids. Germline lookup yields CDR1 SGHTA and CDR2 FQGNSA. Trimming stripped 2 bases from V and 6 bases from J, with 10 bases between. The CDR3 sequence: CASSLSVGDGYTF. The CDR3 nucleotides read TGTGCCAGCAGCTTATCGGTAGGAGATGGCTACACCTTC.

The J gene is TRBJ2-3, the V gene TRBV4-2; 10 bases are a match to TRBD2. The CDR3 length is 17 residues. The germline CDR1 and CDR2 sequences are LGHNA and YNFKEQ. The V segment lost 3 bases and the J segment 5 bases; nucleotides outside the gene matches: 11. DNA of the CDR3: TGTGCCAGCAGCCATGGCGAAAGCGGGAGGGCCGGAGATACGCAGTATTTT. Protein: CASSHGESGRAGDTQYF.

CDR3 in amino acids: CASTPGDRGYEQYF. The CDR3 DNA follows: TGTGCCAGCACCCCCGGGGACAGGGGCTACGAGCAGTACTTC. This chain joins TRBV28 and TRBJ2-7; 10 bases are a match to TRBD1. V was pared by 7 bases and J by 3 bases, with 6 bases of the junction left unmatched. The germline V gene encodes CDR1 MDHEN and CDR2 SYDVKM. The CDR3 has 14 residues.

The V gene is TRBV19, the J gene TRBJ1-2, with 10 bases aligning to TRBD1. Germline V gene sequence: CDR1 LNHDA, CDR2 SQIVND (reference sequence). Unmatched junction bases numbered 16, after V lost 11 bases and J lost 7 bases. This CDR3 comprises 15 residues. In nucleotides, the CDR3 is TGTGCCGCCAGTATTTCCGGGACAGGGGTTTTTGGCTACACCTTC. Its translation: CAASISGTGVFGYTF.

V and J are TRBV28 and TRBJ2-7; D call uncertain. Deletions cut 6 bases from V and 2 bases from J, with 14 bases between. Looked up from germline, CDR1 is MDHEN and CDR2 is SYDVKM. CDR3 size: 14 residues. The CDR3 spells CASSPPLVPYEQYF. CDR3 nucleotides: TGTGCCAGCAGCCCACCCTTGGTCCCCTACGAGCAGTACTTC.

V and J are TRBV29-1 and TRBJ1-1; D call uncertain. V gave up 7 bases and J gave up 2 bases, with 11 bases separating them. Germline V gives CDR1 SQVTM, CDR2 ANQGSEA. The CDR3 loop spans 12 amino acids. The CDR3 DNA is TGCAGCGCCGAAACGCGAAACACTGAAGCTTTCTTT. Its protein product is CSAETRNTEAFF.

The table lists this clone with a count of one. The chain employs TRBV28 and TRBJ2-7; D perhaps matches TRBD1 (6 bases). CDR1 and CDR2 (germline): MDHEN, SYDVKM. This CDR3 has 17 residues. V was cut by 2 bases and J by 2 bases, with 19 bases left in between. The CDR3 nucleotides read TGTGCCAGCAGTTTAGTCACCGACAGGTCCAGTACCTACGAGCAGTACTTC. Protein sequence: CASSLVTDRSSTYEQYF.

This chain connects TRBV6-5 to TRBJ2-1; 7 nucleotides match TRBD1. This CDR3 has 16 amino acids. V lost 4 bases to trimming and J lost 2 bases; unmatched junction nucleotides: 8. Germline assignment: CDR1 MNHEY and CDR2 SVGAGI. The CDR3: CASSSGLDRTYNEQFF. The CDR3 region has the DNA TGTGCCAGCAGTTCCGGCCTGGACAGGACCTACAATGAGCAGTTCTTC.

The chain couples TRBV7-9 to TRBJ1-1; a weak D match, TRBD1 (5 bases). V shed 3 bases and J shed 1 base, with 9 bases lying between them. The CDR3 is made up of 14 amino acids. CDR1 and CDR2 (germline): SEHNR, FQNEAQ (reference sequence). CDR3 nucleotide sequence: TGTGCCAGCAGCTTTGACAGTTGGAACACTGAAGCTTTCTTT. This codes for CASSFDSWNTEAFF.

The V and J genes are TRBV19 and TRBJ1-4, with a weak D call TRBD1 (5 bases). Trimming cost V 11 bases and J 0 bases, with 13 bases left between them. Germline CDR1 reads LNHDA; CDR2 reads SQIVND (reference sequence). There are 14 residues in the CDR3. The CDR3 here is CAGRQGSTNEKLFF. DNA for the CDR3: TGTGCCGGGCGGCAGGGTTCAACTAATGAAAAACTGTTTTTT.

This chain uses TRBV6-5 with TRBJ2-7, with 11 bases lining up with TRBD1. The CDR3 is made up of 15 amino acids. The trim removed 5 bases at V and 3 bases at J, leaving 6 bases unmatched. The germline gives CDR1 MNHEY, CDR2 SVGAGI. The CDR3 bases are TGTGCCAGCAGTAGGGACAGGGGGGCTATCTACGAGCAGTACTTC. Translating it yields CASSRDRGAIYEQYF.

The chain couples TRBV11-3 to TRBJ1-6; weak D call: TRBD1 (5 bases). Trimming shortened V by 1 base and J by 4 bases, and 17 bases separated the two germline ends. Per germline, CDR1 SGHNT and CDR2 YENEEA. The CDR3 spans 18 residues. As DNA, the CDR3 is TGTGCCAGCAGCTTAGGACATCAGGGAAGCCCATATAATTCACCCCTCCACTTT. Its translation is CASSLGHQGSPYNSPLHF.

The chain couples TRBV5-1 to TRBJ1-4; D perhaps matches TRBD1 (5 bases). The germline gives CDR1 SGHRS, CDR2 YFSETQ. CDR3 size: 15 residues. Between the trimmed V and J ends, which lost 7 bases and 0 bases, there was a span of 13 bases. CDR3 region: CASHRDGATNEKLFF. The CDR3 nucleotides are TGCGCCAGCCATAGGGACGGCGCAACTAATGAAAAACTGTTTTTT.

The rearrangement uses TRBV2 and TRBJ1-1, with D tentatively TRBD1 (5 bases). Trimming removed 3 bases from V and 4 bases from J, with 15 bases in between. This CDR3 has 15 residues. Per the germline V gene, CDR1 is SNHLY and CDR2 is FYNNEI. This chain's CDR3 is CASSERVGRGTEAFF. CDR3 in DNA: TGTGCCAGCAGTGAGAGGGTTGGAAGGGGCACTGAAGCTTTCTTT.

V is TRBV9 and J is TRBJ1-2, with a possible D match to TRBD1 (5 bases). V was trimmed by 0 bases and J by 3 bases, leaving 12 bases between them. Germline CDR1 SGDLS, CDR2 YYNGEE. The CDR3 consists of 15 residues. The CDR3 region is CASSVGGTVDYGYTF. For the CDR3, the DNA is TGTGCCAGCAGCGTAGGGGGGACGGTGGACTATGGCTACACCTTC.

The V and J genes are TRBV10-3 and TRBJ2-3; D is possibly TRBD2 (5 bases). Germline V gives CDR1 ENHRY, CDR2 SYGVKD. With 6 bases removed from V and 2 bases from J, the gap between germline ends came to 18 bases. The CDR3 has 16 residues. CDR3 in amino acids: CAISDHASSNTDTQYF. The DNA for the CDR3 is TGTGCCATCAGCGACCACGCTAGCTCGAACACAGATACGCAGTATTTT.

The CDR3 loop is CASTIGRSTDTQYF. The CDR3 region has the DNA TGTGCCAGCACCATCGGGCGTAGCACAGATACGCAGTATTTT. V gene TRBV27 combines with J gene TRBJ2-3; the D is unclear. The germline V and J ends were trimmed by 7 bases and 0 bases, with 11 bases remaining between them. The length of the CDR3 is 14 residues. CDR1 and CDR2 from the germline V gene are MNHEY and SMNVEV (reference sequence).